Below are 31 T cell receptor beta chains sequenced from a single sample in a study of OX40 agonist ivuxolimab in advanced cancers. TCRdb's table, derived via immunoSEQ multiplex PCR, lists solely in-frame clones and lacks some. The data hold 65,000 to 85,000 clones, with approximately 84% observed a single time. The sequences come from CD4+ or CD8+ T cells sorted from blood, collected in a trial of the OX40 agonist ivuxolimab. The receptors here all came from an adult with an advanced solid tumor such as melanoma, head and neck, liver or kidney cancer.

The V call is TRBV7-3, the J call TRBJ1-1; maybe TRBD1 (6 bases). Germline V lookup: CDR1 SGHTA, CDR2 FQGTGA. CDR3 length: 13 amino acids. Trimming removed 5 bases at V and 10 bases at J, with 17 bases between. For the CDR3, the DNA is TGTGCCAGCAGCCCGTCGGGGGGGCGCGGAGCTTTCTTT. This sequence encodes CASSPSGGRGAFF.

This chain links TRBV5-5 with TRBJ2-7; no clear D gene. From germline, CDR1 is SGHKS and CDR2 YYEKEE (reference sequence). Trimming left V 2 bases short and J 6 bases short, with 9 bases between. CDR3 length equals 12 residues. The CDR3 DNA reads as TGTGCCAGCAGCTTCTCCCTTATCGAGCAGTACTTC. Protein: CASSFSLIEQYF.

There are a few counts of this clone. No DNA is shown, since the ends of the CDR3 on it are uncertain; the CDR3 is the one TCRdb lists. The rearrangement links TRBV7-2 to TRBJ2-3; the table calls TRBD2, which could not be checked here. The CDR3 has 15 residues if both end residues are counted. From germline, CDR1 is SGHTA and CDR2 FQGNSA. The CDR3 here is CASILEGGLPDTQYF.

This clone has just a few counts. The V gene is TRBV7-9, the J gene TRBJ2-1; D is unclear. Per germline, CDR1 SEHNR and CDR2 FQNEAQ (reference sequence). Trimming stripped 3 bases from V and 7 bases from J, with 7 bases between. CDR3 length equals 12 residues. This CDR3 is CASSLLENEQFF. CDR3 DNA: TGTGCCAGCAGCTTGTTGGAGAATGAGCAGTTCTTC.

The CDR3 reads CASSRAGKLDYGYTF. CDR3 nucleotides: TGTGCCAGCAGTAGAGCAGGGAAGTTGGACTATGGCTACACCTTC. The gene calls are TRBV6-5 and TRBJ1-2; D may be TRBD1 (5 bases). The V end was cut by 5 bases, the J end by 3 bases, with 16 bases between. The CDR3 sequence is 15 residues long. The V gene's germline CDR1 is MNHEY and CDR2 SVGAGI.

This clone was counted once. This chain joins TRBV7-6 and TRBJ1-5; 8 nucleotides match TRBD1. Germline CDR1 is SGHVS and CDR2 is FNYEAQ. The CDR3 length is 16 residues. J was trimmed by 9 bases and V by 1 base; bases with no gene match: 11. The CDR3 nucleotides are TGTGCCAGCAGCTTAGAAGGGCCAGGGGGCTTTGGGCCCCAGCATTTT. Its protein product is CASSLEGPGGFGPQHF.

This chain connects TRBV27 to TRBJ1-6, with D unresolved. The germline V gene encodes CDR1 MNHEY and CDR2 SMNVEV (reference sequence). This CDR3 comprises 15 residues. The V end was cut by 0 bases, the J end by 7 bases, with 10 bases between. CDR3 sequence reads: CASSLSPGLNSPLHF. CDR3 bases: TGTGCCAGCAGTTTATCGCCAGGTCTCAATTCACCCCTCCACTTT.

This clone was detected a few times. The chain is built from TRBV18 and TRBJ1-1; possible D gene TRBD1, 6 bases. Trimming took 5 bases from V and 5 from J, leaving 9 bases between them. The CDR3 has 12 amino acids. Germline V gene sequence: CDR1 KGHSH, CDR2 LQKENI. CDR3 residues: CASSSQGTEAFF. In nucleotides, the CDR3 is TGTGCCAGCTCATCGCAGGGGACTGAAGCTTTCTTT.

The chain carries TRBV4-2 and TRBJ2-7; perhaps D is TRBD1 or TRBD2 (6 bases each). CDR3 length: 15 residues. Germline values: CDR1 LGHNA, CDR2 YNFKEQ. The germline V and J ends were trimmed by 1 base and 4 bases, with 14 bases remaining between them. The CDR3 spells CASSQGGGGLYEQYF. CDR3 in DNA: TGTGCCAGCAGCCAAGGAGGAGGGGGTCTTTACGAGCAGTACTTC.

This chain links TRBV7-8 with TRBJ2-7; 7 positions match TRBD2. The junction had 4 bases not matched to a gene; V was cut back by 4 bases and J by 4 bases. In germline, CDR1 is SGHVS, CDR2 FQNEAQ. The CDR3 spans 13 residues. CDR3 DNA sequence: TGTGCCAGCAGCTCGGGACTACTTTACGAGCAGTACTTC. Encoded protein: CASSSGLLYEQYF.

The genes are TRBV11-1 and TRBJ1-2; D gene unclear. Trimming took 2 bases from V and 2 from J, leaving 6 bases between them. The germline V gene encodes CDR1 SGHAT and CDR2 FQDESV (reference sequence). CDR3 length: 13 amino acids. CDR3 sequence (DNA): TGTGCCAGCAGCTTATGGGGAAACTATGGCTACACCTTC. Residues: CASSLWGNYGYTF.

This clone was found once. The rearrangement joins TRBV4-2 to TRBJ2-1; TRBD2 aligns across 9 bases. Losses at the gene ends were 4 bases for V and 8 bases for J; bases not matched to a gene: 12. Germline CDR1 reads LGHNA; CDR2 reads YNFKEQ. The CDR3 length is 16 residues. The CDR3 sequence: CASSPQGGSGSDEQFF. CDR3 sequence (DNA): TGTGCCAGCAGCCCACAAGGGGGTAGCGGGAGCGATGAGCAGTTCTTC.

This clone was seen a single time. A read error likely explains this, since a far larger clone differs by one base. This sequence joins TRBV5-1 and TRBJ1-3; no reliable D call. Per the germline V gene, CDR1 is SGHRS and CDR2 is YFSETQ. Trimming took 0 bases from V and 0 from J, leaving 7 bases between them. This CDR3 spans 15 amino acids. The CDR3 coding sequence is TGCGCCAGCAGCTTGGGGCAGGCCTCTGGAAACACCATATATTTT. This sequence encodes CASSLGQASGNTIYF.

The V gene is TRBV19, the J gene TRBJ2-2; D is undetermined. Trimming stripped 7 bases from V and 1 base from J, with 4 bases between. The CDR3 runs to 12 residues. Germline V gives CDR1 LNHDA, CDR2 SQIVND (reference sequence). The CDR3 DNA is TGTGCCAGTAAGGGGAACACCGGGGAGCTGTTTTTT. It is translated as CASKGNTGELFF.

The CDR3 loop is CASSPDRVGYTF. CDR3 DNA: TGTGCCAGCAGTCCGGACAGGGTTGGCTACACCTTC. The chain recombines TRBV7-9 with TRBJ1-2; 8 bases match TRBD1. Germline values: CDR1 SEHNR, CDR2 FQNEAQ (reference sequence). This CDR3 has 12 amino acids. The J segment lost 7 bases and the V segment lost 6 bases, leaving 4 bases of the junction unmatched.

The chain joins TRBV4-3 to TRBJ1-3; D may be TRBD1 (5 bases). Germline-derived CDR1 and CDR2 are LGHNA and YSLEER. The CDR3 is 16 amino acids. V shed 0 bases and J shed 4 bases, with 13 bases lying between them. For the CDR3, the DNA is TGCGCCAGCAGCCAAGAGTTCGGGACCTACGGAAACACCATATATTTT. As protein: CASSQEFGTYGNTIYF.

The chain employs TRBV7-9 and TRBJ2-1; D remains unclear. CDR1 is SEHNR and CDR2 is FQNEAQ in the germline V gene (reference sequence). Trimming pared 3 bases from V and 6 bases from J, leaving 6 bases between. The CDR3 is 12 residues long. The CDR3 nucleotides read TGTGCCAGCAGCTTGGGTTCCAATGAGCAGTTCTTC. Translation: CASSLGSNEQFF. Supplemented by reference TRBV7-9 and TRBJ2-1, the full variable domain reads DTGVSQNPRHKITKRGQNVTFRCDPISEHNRLYWYRQTLGQGPEFLTYFQNEAQLEKSRLLSDRFSAERPKGSFSTLEIQRTEQGDSAMYLCASSLGSNEQFFGPGTRLTVL.

V and J are TRBV7-2 and TRBJ2-7; the D call may be TRBD1 or TRBD2 (5 bases each). The ends were cut back, 3 bases at V and 6 bases at J, with 15 bases in the middle. Germline lookup yields CDR1 SGHTA and CDR2 FQGNSA. CDR3 length: 14 residues. CDR3 sequence (DNA): TGTGCCAGCAGCTTGGGACGAGGGCAGGCCGAGCAGTACTTC. This sequence encodes CASSLGRGQAEQYF.

CDR3 DNA sequence: TGTGCCAGCAGTTTGACAGGGTTCGTGGATTCACCCCTCCACTTT. Its protein product is CASSLTGFVDSPLHF. V and J are TRBV27 and TRBJ1-6, with 7 bases fitting TRBD1. J lost 8 bases, V lost 3 bases, and 7 bases had no gene match. Germline lookup yields CDR1 MNHEY and CDR2 SMNVEV (reference sequence). The CDR3 loop spans 15 amino acids.

The rearrangement uses TRBV6-5 and TRBJ2-5; 12 bases are a match to TRBD1. The assigned J gene may be wrong: the sequence end matches TRBJ2-7 better. The CDR3 consists of 15 residues. The germline CDR1 and CDR2 sequences are MNHEY and SVGAGI. The CDR3 protein is CASRDGTGGVYEQYF. The CDR3 DNA reads as TGTGCCAGCAGGGACGGGACAGGGGGCGTTTACGAGCAGTACTTC.

This clone was seen more than once but under ten times. The V gene is TRBV5-6, the J gene TRBJ1-2; D uncertain. This CDR3 has 13 residues. Trimming removed 4 bases from V and 4 bases from J, with 11 bases in between. Germline V lookup: CDR1 SGHDT, CDR2 YYEEEE. The CDR3 region is CASSVASSYGYTF. The DNA for the CDR3 is TGTGCCAGCAGCGTGGCCAGTTCCTATGGCTACACCTTC. The full variable domain, its missing parts supplied by reference TRBV5-6 and TRBJ1-2, is DAGVTQSPTHLIKTRGQQVTLRCSPKSGHDTVSWYQQALGQGPQFIFQYYEEEERQRGNFPDRFSGHQFPNYSSELNVNALLLGDSALYLCASSVASSYGYTFGSGTRLTVV.

The chain carries TRBV7-9 and TRBJ2-5, with D perhaps TRBD1 (6 bases). The ends were cut back, 7 bases at V and 1 base at J, with 10 bases in the middle. Germline lookup yields CDR1 SEHNR and CDR2 FQNEAQ (reference sequence). This CDR3 is 13 amino acids long. CDR3 region: CASTDRTQETQYF. The CDR3, as DNA: TGTGCCAGCACCGACAGGACCCAAGAGACCCAGTACTTC.

The chain uses TRBV18 and TRBJ2-3; 7 bases are shared with TRBD2. V lost 10 bases and J lost 1; bases outside the gene matches: 11. Germline V gene data show CDR1 as KGHSH and CDR2 as LQKENI. The CDR3 has 15 residues. The CDR3 loop is CATQPPSGGTDTQYF. The DNA of the CDR3 is TGTGCCACCCAACCCCCCAGCGGGGGCACAGATACGCAGTATTTT.

This clone has more than one count but fewer than ten. The chain employs TRBV5-5 and TRBJ1-1; D not resolved. The CDR3 has 15 residues. V was clipped by 0 bases and J by 10 bases, with 19 bases between them. The germline V gene encodes CDR1 SGHKS and CDR2 YYEKEE (reference sequence). The DNA for the CDR3 is TGTGCCAGCAGCTTGGTGGTGGCAGCCGCGGGCGGAGCTTTCTTT. It specifies CASSLVVAAAGGAFF.

The chain has TRBV4-1 and TRBJ2-5; D remains unclear. V gave up 1 base and J gave up 5 bases, with 8 bases separating them. The CDR3 contains 13 residues. Germline CDR1 reads MGHRA; CDR2 reads YSYEKL. The CDR3 DNA reads TGCGCCAGCAGCCAAGCGGGCATCGAGACCCAGTACTTC. It specifies CASSQAGIETQYF.

The chain has TRBV11-2 and TRBJ2-7; D remains ambiguous. Germline CDR1 and CDR2: SGHAT and FQNNGV. Trimming pared 5 bases from V and 4 bases from J, leaving 15 bases between. CDR3 size: 14 residues. CDR3 coding DNA: TGTGCCAGCAGCGCAAAGATGGGTGGGTACGAGCAGTACTTC. It yields the protein CASSAKMGGYEQYF.

This clone was detected only once. The chain uses TRBV6-5 and TRBJ2-2; the D gene could be TRBD1 or TRBD2 (5 bases each). The CDR3 is 12 amino acids. V dropped 4 bases and J dropped 8 bases, with 8 bases sitting between them. Germline V gives CDR1 MNHEY, CDR2 SVGAGI. The CDR3 bases are TGTGCCAGCAGTTGGGGCGGGGGGGAGCTGTTTTTT. Its translation: CASSWGGGELFF.

The rearrangement joins TRBV11-2 to TRBJ2-2; D is perhaps TRBD2 (5 bases). This CDR3 has 15 amino acids. The V end was cut by 5 bases, the J end by 4 bases, with 14 bases between. Germline V lookup: CDR1 SGHAT, CDR2 FQNNGV. Here the CDR3 reads CASSQVAWFTGELFF. DNA for the CDR3: TGTGCCAGCAGCCAAGTAGCGTGGTTCACCGGGGAGCTGTTTTTT. The whole variable domain, remainder taken from reference TRBV11-2 and TRBJ2-2, is EAGVAQSPRYKIIEKRQSVAFWCNPISGHATLYWYQQILGQGPKLLIQFQNNGVVDDSQLPKDRFSAERLKGVDSTLKIQPAKLEDSAVYLCASSQVAWFTGELFFGEGSRLTVL.

The genes are TRBV19 and TRBJ1-2; 8 nucleotides match TRBD1. The CDR3 totals 14 residues. The V gene end was trimmed by 4 bases and the J gene end by 2 bases; junction bases not matched to a gene: 3. CDR1 is LNHDA, CDR2 SQIVND, per germline (reference sequence). The CDR3 sequence: CASSTRTGNYGYTF. The CDR3 coding sequence is TGTGCCAGTAGTACGCGGACAGGGAACTATGGCTACACCTTC.

The V and J genes are TRBV19 and TRBJ1-5, with TRBD1 matching over 11 bases. In germline, CDR1 is LNHDA, CDR2 SQIVND (reference sequence). The CDR3 has 16 amino acids. Trimming at V came to 4 bases and at J to 4 bases, leaving 6 bases not matched to a gene. In DNA, the CDR3 is TGTGCCAGTAGTACCCGGGACAGGGGGTCGAATCAGCCCCAGCATTTT. This codes for CASSTRDRGSNQPQHF.

A remark on this clone: At the DNA level, this CDR3 is encoded by other sequences in the same sample as well. The chain recombines TRBV2 with TRBJ2-1; D uncertain. The CDR3 totals 13 residues. Trimming removed 6 bases from V and 0 bases from J, with 6 bases in between. Germline CDR1 is SNHLY and CDR2 is FYNNEI. CDR3: CASRGGSYNEQFF. Here the CDR3 DNA reads TGTGCCAGCAGGGGTGGCTCCTACAATGAGCAGTTCTTC.